The 17 T cell receptor beta chains given below trace back to one sample, sequenced in a study of blood T cell repertoires in COVID-19. The table came from immunoSEQ multiplex PCR; TCRdb's copy has only in-frame clones and leaves some out. The data contain 300,000 or so clones, over 70% of them singletons. Sequences were obtained from peripheral blood. The receptors here all came from a woman in her forties who had recovered from COVID-19.

The chain has TRBV6-5 and TRBJ2-7, with a tentative D call TRBD1 (5 bases). This CDR3 has 14 residues. Per germline, CDR1 MNHEY and CDR2 SVGAGI. Trimming left V 2 bases short and J 6 bases short, with 14 bases between. The CDR3 sequence is CASSYPGFTGEQYF. CDR3 DNA: TGTGCCAGCAGTTACCCAGGGTTTACCGGCGAGCAGTACTTC.

This rearrangement joins TRBV27 to TRBJ1-1; D gene unclear. Germline V gives CDR1 MNHEY, CDR2 SMNVEV (reference sequence). Trimming stripped 6 bases from V and 2 bases from J, with 7 bases between. The CDR3 covers 12 residues. CDR3 sequence: CASRGVNTEAFF. CDR3 bases: TGTGCCAGCAGGGGCGTCAACACTGAAGCTTTCTTT.

The chain links TRBV11-2 to TRBJ2-1, with 9 bases that match TRBD2. After removal of 5 bases from V and 9 bases from J, the junction contained 14 bases not matched to a gene. This CDR3 spans 16 amino acids. CDR1 is SGHAT and CDR2 is FQNNGV in the germline V gene. The CDR3 reads CASSVTGTSHFFEQFF. The DNA of the CDR3 is TGTGCCAGCAGCGTAACCGGGACTAGCCATTTTTTTGAGCAGTTCTTC.

The V gene is TRBV6-5, the J gene TRBJ2-5; weak D call: TRBD1 (5 bases). Trimming took 8 bases from V and 1 from J, leaving 8 bases between them. Per the germline V gene, CDR1 is MNHEY and CDR2 is SVGAGI. The CDR3 length is 12 residues. CDR3 nucleotides: TGTGCCAGCGGACACCTCCAAGAGACCCAGTACTTC. Translating gives CASGHLQETQYF.

This chain links TRBV9 with TRBJ1-4, with TRBD1 matching 8 bases. The V and J ends lost 4 bases and 4 bases, in that order; junction bases with no gene match: 3. Germline V gives CDR1 SGDLS, CDR2 YYNGEE. This CDR3 has 14 amino acids. The CDR3: CASSSDRGNEKLFF. The DNA of the CDR3 is TGTGCCAGCAGCTCAGACAGGGGTAATGAAAAACTGTTTTTT. Based on the CDR3 plus reference TRBV9 and TRBJ1-4, the full variable domain is DSGVTQTPKHLITATGQRVTLRCSPRSGDLSVYWYQQSLDQGLQFLIQYYNGEERAKGNILERFSAQQFPDLHSELNLSSLELGDSALYFCASSSDRGNEKLFFGSGTQLSVL.

This chain connects TRBV5-1 to TRBJ2-2; 8 bases match TRBD2. V shed 4 bases, J shed 1 base, and the junction held 9 bases outside the gene matches. The CDR3 runs 17 residues. CDR1 SGHRS and CDR2 YFSETQ come from the germline V gene. The CDR3 DNA sequence: TGCGCCAGCAGCCCCACACAGCTAGCGGGGAACACCGGGGAGCTGTTTTTT. Translated: CASSPTQLAGNTGELFF.

J is TRBJ2-7 and V is TRBV2; 9 bases map to TRBD1. The junction had 4 bases not matched to a gene; V was cut back by 4 bases and J by 3 bases. The length of the CDR3 is 14 residues. In germline, CDR1 is SNHLY, CDR2 FYNNEI. DNA of the CDR3: TGTGCCAGCAGTGTGTACAGGGGGCGCTACGAGCAGTACTTC. It yields the protein CASSVYRGRYEQYF.

This chain joins TRBV5-6 and TRBJ1-2; no definite D call. Germline V gene sequence: CDR1 SGHDT, CDR2 YYEEEE. Deletions cut 3 bases from V and 2 bases from J, with 11 bases between. This CDR3 spans 14 amino acids. CDR3 nucleotides: TGTGCCAGCAGCTCCGGCGCGGGGAACTATGGCTACACCTTC. Its protein product is CASSSGAGNYGYTF.

The chain joins TRBV7-8 to TRBJ2-7, with 11 bases lining up with TRBD1. V gave up 5 bases and J gave up 3 bases; unmatched junction bases: 6. The CDR3 sequence is 15 residues long. Looked up from germline, CDR1 is SGHVS and CDR2 is FQNEAQ. The CDR3 DNA follows: TGTGCCAGCAGCGGGGGACAGGGGGTGTTCTACGAGCAGTACTTC. It specifies CASSGGQGVFYEQYF.

The V gene is TRBV27, the J gene TRBJ2-1; D perhaps matches TRBD2 (6 bases). V lost 5 bases and J lost 6, with 14 bases in between. The germline gives CDR1 MNHEY, CDR2 SMNVEV (reference sequence). The CDR3 is 14 amino acids. CDR3: CASSKAGGFNEQFF. For the CDR3, the DNA is TGTGCCAGCAGTAAGGCCGGAGGGTTCAATGAGCAGTTCTTC.

This chain links TRBV7-2 with TRBJ1-1, with 7 nucleotides matching TRBD1. This CDR3 has 16 amino acids. J lost 7 bases, V lost 4 bases, and 15 bases had no gene match. Germline CDR1 reads SGHTA; CDR2 reads FQGNSA. The CDR3 protein is CASSSQTGSGPHEAFF. CDR3 DNA: TGTGCCAGCAGCTCCCAGACAGGGTCTGGTCCGCATGAAGCTTTCTTT.

This chain connects TRBV4-3 to TRBJ2-6; TRBD1 aligns across 10 bases. The germline CDR1 and CDR2 sequences are LGHNA and YSLEER. The length of the CDR3 is 22 residues. V lost 1 base, J lost 4 bases, and 19 bases stayed unmatched. CDR3 loop: CASSQVGWDRGGETVGANVLTF. CDR3 DNA sequence: TGCGCCAGCAGCCAAGTTGGGTGGGACAGGGGAGGTGAAACGGTAGGGGCCAACGTCCTGACTTTC.

The chain employs TRBV4-3 and TRBJ1-6; D perhaps matches TRBD1 (5 bases). Trimming shortened V by 3 bases and J by 0 bases, and 15 bases separated the two germline ends. CDR1 LGHNA and CDR2 YSLEER come from the germline V gene. This CDR3 is built from 18 residues. The DNA for the CDR3 is TGCGCCAGCAGCCACGCGGGGGGGGAGAGCTCCTATAATTCACCCCTCCACTTT. Its translation: CASSHAGGESSYNSPLHF.

The chain combines TRBV5-4 with TRBJ1-3, with D hard to call. This CDR3 has 14 residues. In germline, CDR1 is SGHNT, CDR2 YYREEE (reference sequence). The V end lost 2 bases, the J end lost 0 bases, and 6 bases lay between the germline ends. The CDR3 DNA reads as TGTGCCAGCAGCTTCGGTAACTCTGGAAACACCATATATTTT. Its translation is CASSFGNSGNTIYF.

The rearrangement links TRBV7-8 to TRBJ1-1; D unresolved. The CDR3 consists of 15 residues. CDR1 SGHVS and CDR2 FQNEAQ come from the germline V gene. Trimming took 3 bases from V and 3 from J, leaving 14 bases between them. CDR3 DNA: TGTGCCAGCAGCTTTACCGGAGGCACATACACTGAAGCTTTCTTT. This sequence encodes CASSFTGGTYTEAFF.

The CDR3 region has the DNA TGTGCCTGGAGTGTGGAGTACCAAGAGACCCAGTACTTC. Amino acids: CAWSVEYQETQYF. The chain employs TRBV30 and TRBJ2-5; D not certain. This CDR3 spans 13 amino acids. Looked up from germline, CDR1 is GTSNPN and CDR2 is SVGIG (reference sequence). Trimming cost V 0 bases and J 0 bases, with 5 bases left between them.

This clone has just one count. The chain combines TRBV7-2 with TRBJ2-5; 8 bases line up with TRBD2. The V and J ends lost 7 bases and 4 bases, in that order; junction bases with no gene match: 14. The CDR3 is 16 amino acids. CDR1 is SGHTA and CDR2 is FQGNSA in the germline V gene. Here the CDR3 DNA reads TGTGCCAGCACCCCCCGCGTGGGTAGCGGGGTAGAGACCCAGTACTTC. Its protein product is CASTPRVGSGVETQYF.